These T cell receptor beta chains were read from a single sample in a study of cytomegalovirus exposure and HLA in healthy donors. Generated by immunoSEQ multiplex PCR, the TCRdb table keeps only in-frame clones and is missing some. Of 100,000 to 150,000 clones detected, about 80% appear once; the ten largest clones hold 7% to 9.5%. Material for sequencing was PBMCs. The receptor source for this set is a man aged 25-45 years in good health and CMV-seropositive. The conserved cysteine and the conserved F or W are not part of the CDR3 here. The order of the fields is J gene, V gene, CDR3 length, CDR3 protein.

>TRBJ2-2|TRBV9|15
ASSTGQGVANTGELF
>TRBJ1-1|TRBV4-2|13
ASSQGARQNTEAF
>TRBJ2-1|TRBV19|11
ASTASGNNEQF
>TRBJ1-3|TRBV10-2|10
ASRQIGNTIY
>TRBJ1-2|TRBV7-2|9
ASSPGQPTT
>TRBJ1-1|TRBV7-6|15
ASSRPGQGGLGDEAF
>TRBJ2-3|TRBV28|12
ASSFLSGTDTQY
>TRBJ1-4|TRBV2|9
ASSELEKLF
>TRBJ2-1|TRBV11-3|13
ASSGPGQHYNEQF
>TRBJ1-2|TRBV10-3|11
AISEQGLQGYT
>TRBJ1-5|TRBV7-8|15
ASSLGTGGASNQPQH
>TRBJ1-2|TRBV7-3|13
ASSPGQGPNYGYT
>TRBJ2-3|TRBV27|17
ASSFLGLAGDDSTDTQY
>TRBJ2-7|TRBV4-1|11
ASSRATGGEQY
>TRBJ2-1|TRBV5-8|15
ASRHKSHGTGRSEQF
>TRBJ2-7|TRBV29-1|9
SVGQNPRQY
>TRBJ1-2|TRBV9|14
ASSVQIRGPRDGYT
>TRBJ2-1|TRBV30|14
ASTSGGAGPYNEQF
>TRBJ1-1|TRBV5-1|12
ASSTTGLNTEAF
>TRBJ1-5|TRBV6-1|10
ASSEAADSQH
>TRBJ2-5|TRBV19|11
ASSIQGDGTQY
>TRBJ1-3|TRBV15|11
ATSSRRADTIY
>TRBJ1-2|TRBV7-2|15
ASSLTPRDRVIYGYT